The T cell receptor (beta chain) described here comes from a study of cytomegalovirus exposure and HLA in healthy donors. The study, taken as a whole, reports: Earlier findings revealed that most TCR beta V segments proved productive either about 90% or about 30% of the time.

It was with 60 Vbeta and 13 Jbeta primers that the PCR ran. Data came from immunoSEQ multiplex PCR; TCRdb stores just in-frame clones and leaves some out. This sample has about 160,000 clones, with 65% to 85% found just once. Deletions cut 5 bases from V and 4 bases from J, with 24 bases between. This CDR3 comprises 18 residues. Germline V gene sequence: CDR1 LNHDA, CDR2 SQIVND (reference sequence). Turning to this clone: Its specificity is not known.

This TCR derives from a male donor in good health and CMV-seropositive. Sequencing used PBMCs. The genes are TRBV19 and TRBJ2-1, with D unclear. The DNA of the CDR3 is TGTGCCAGTAGTGAGTTTGGAGTGGAGAGGAAAGGTTACAATGAGCAGTTCTTC. This gives the protein CASSEFGVERKGYNEQFF.